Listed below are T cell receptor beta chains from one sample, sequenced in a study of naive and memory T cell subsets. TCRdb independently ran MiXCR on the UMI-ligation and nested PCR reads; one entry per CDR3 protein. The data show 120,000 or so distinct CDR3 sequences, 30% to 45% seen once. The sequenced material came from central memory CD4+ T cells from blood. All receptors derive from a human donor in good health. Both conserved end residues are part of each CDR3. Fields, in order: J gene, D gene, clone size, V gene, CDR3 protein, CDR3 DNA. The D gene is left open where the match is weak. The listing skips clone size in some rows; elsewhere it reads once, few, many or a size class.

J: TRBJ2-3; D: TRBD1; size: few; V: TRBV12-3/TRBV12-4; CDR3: CASSRGQGADTQYF; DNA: TGTGCCAGCAGTCGAGGACAGGGGGCTGATACGCAGTATTTT
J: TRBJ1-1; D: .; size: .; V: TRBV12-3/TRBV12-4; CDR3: CASSFQENTEAFF; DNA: TGTGCCAGCAGTTTTCAGGAAAACACTGAAGCTTTCTTT
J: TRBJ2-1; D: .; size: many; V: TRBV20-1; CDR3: CSAAPRNHEQFF; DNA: TGCAGTGCTGCCCCTAGAAACCATGAGCAGTTCTTC
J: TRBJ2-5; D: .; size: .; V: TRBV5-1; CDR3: CASSLTGLGRETQYF; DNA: TGCGCCAGCAGCTTGACAGGGCTGGGACGGGAGACCCAGTACTTC
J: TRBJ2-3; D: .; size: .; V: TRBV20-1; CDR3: CSASVGRMLTDTQYF; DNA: TGCAGTGCTAGCGTAGGGCGAATGCTCACAGATACGCAGTATTTT
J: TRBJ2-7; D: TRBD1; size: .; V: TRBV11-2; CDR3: CASSLNRGYEQYF; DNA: TGTGCCAGCAGCTTAAACAGGGGCTACGAGCAGTACTTC
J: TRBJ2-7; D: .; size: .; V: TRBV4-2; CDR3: CASSQGLGYEQYF; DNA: TGTGCCAGCAGCCAAGGACTTGGCTACGAGCAGTACTTC
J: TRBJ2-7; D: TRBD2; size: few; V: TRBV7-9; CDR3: CASRGLAGFEQYF; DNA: TGTGCCAGCCGGGGCCTAGCGGGATTCGAGCAGTACTTC
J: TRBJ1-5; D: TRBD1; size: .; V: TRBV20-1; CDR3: CSAYPGQGYRAQHF; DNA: TGCAGTGCTTACCCGGGACAGGGTTACAGGGCCCAGCATTTT
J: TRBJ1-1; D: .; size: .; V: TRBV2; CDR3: CATSPGDHANTEAFF; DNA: TGTGCCACCTCCCCCGGCGACCACGCGAACACTGAAGCTTTCTTT
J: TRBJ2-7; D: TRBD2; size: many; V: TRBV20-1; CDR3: CSARDSGRTYEQYF; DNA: TGCAGTGCTAGGGATAGCGGGAGAACCTACGAGCAGTACTTC
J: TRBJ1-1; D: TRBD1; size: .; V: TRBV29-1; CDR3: CSVSRTGSAEAFF; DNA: TGCAGCGTTTCCCGGACAGGGTCCGCTGAAGCTTTCTTT
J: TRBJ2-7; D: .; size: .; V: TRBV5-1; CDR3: CASHLGSSGYEQYF; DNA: TGCGCCAGCCACCTCGGGAGTTCCGGCTACGAGCAGTACTTC
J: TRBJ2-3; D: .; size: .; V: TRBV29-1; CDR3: CSVNLDGTDTQYF; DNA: TGCAGCGTTAATCTTGATGGCACAGATACGCAGTATTTT
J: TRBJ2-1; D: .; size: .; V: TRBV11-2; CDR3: CASSQVNNEQFF; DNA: TGTGCCAGCAGCCAAGTGAATAATGAGCAGTTCTTC
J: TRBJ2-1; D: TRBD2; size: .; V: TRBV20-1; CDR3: CSAIGGSGIHNEQFF; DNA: TGCAGTGCGATCGGGGGTAGCGGGATACACAATGAGCAGTTCTTC
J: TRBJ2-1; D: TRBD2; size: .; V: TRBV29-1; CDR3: CSVARTSSNEQFF; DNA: TGCAGCGTCGCACGGACTAGTAGTAATGAGCAGTTCTTC
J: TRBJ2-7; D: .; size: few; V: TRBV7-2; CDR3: CASSLEVHSYEQYF; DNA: TGTGCCAGCAGCTTAGAAGTCCACTCCTACGAGCAGTACTTC
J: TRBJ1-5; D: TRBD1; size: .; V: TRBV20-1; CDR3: CSAGTGRNQPQHF; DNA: TGCAGTGCAGGGACAGGTCGCAATCAGCCCCAGCATTTT
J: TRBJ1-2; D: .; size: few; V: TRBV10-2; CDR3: CASSEFGPSGRGYTF; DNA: TGCGCCAGCAGTGAGTTTGGGCCCTCAGGGAGAGGCTACACCTTC
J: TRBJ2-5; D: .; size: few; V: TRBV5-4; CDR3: CASSLGTSPETQYF; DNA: TGTGCCAGCAGTCTAGGGACCTCCCCAGAGACCCAGTACTTC
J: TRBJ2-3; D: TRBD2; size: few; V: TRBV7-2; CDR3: CASSARLAGAVDTQYF; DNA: TGTGCCAGCAGTGCTCGACTAGCGGGAGCGGTGGATACGCAGTATTTT